One and the same sample provided the 20 T cell receptor beta chains below, sequenced in a study of blood T cell repertoires in COVID-19 (dated by TCRdb to 2019 to 2021). The library was built by means of the immunoSEQ multiplex PCR assay. Not all clones reach the TCRdb copy of this immuneACCESS table, which keeps in-frame sequences only. Checked studies attribute under half of the gap to unresolved V genes and leave the rest unexplained. The sample table contains 40,000 to 45,000 clones; only one count was recorded for approximately 88% of them. The top ten constitute roughly a fifth of the sample. The source material was peripheral blood. Receptor source: a man aged 50 or older with active COVID-19.

Here the CDR3 reads CAWGGGKGRSYNEQFF. CDR3 nucleotide sequence: TGTGCCTGGGGGGGCGGTAAGGGAAGGTCCTACAATGAGCAGTTCTTC. J is TRBJ2-1 and V is TRBV30; D perhaps matches TRBD1 (6 bases). CDR1 and CDR2 from the germline V gene are GTSNPN and SVGIG (reference sequence). V lost 5 bases, J lost 1 base, and 18 bases lay in between. The CDR3 extends over 16 amino acids.

This clone appeared a single time. Here the CDR3 reads CASSSPRTSGRSTDTQYF. As DNA, the CDR3 is TGTGCCAGCAGTTCACCCCGGACTAGCGGGAGAAGCACAGATACGCAGTATTTT. The rearrangement joins TRBV27 to TRBJ2-3; 13 bases map to TRBD2. Germline CDR1 is MNHEY and CDR2 is SMNVEV (reference sequence). The CDR3 runs 18 residues. J gave up 0 bases and V 4 bases, and 7 bases lay outside the gene matches.

Concerning this clone: A read error may account for a junction end that differs from germline. This chain links TRBV24-1 with TRBJ2-5; TRBD1 agrees at 9 bases. CDR1 is KGHDR, CDR2 SFDVKD, per germline. The CDR3 extends over 15 amino acids. The CDR3 DNA sequence: TGTGCCACCCGTGAGGGACAGGGTTCCGCCGAGACCCAGTACTTC. Its protein is CATREGQGSAETQYF.

The chain has TRBV13 and TRBJ1-1; D gene uncertain. The germline V gene has CDR1 PRHDT and CDR2 FYEKMQ (reference sequence). The CDR3 extends over 14 amino acids. V dropped 2 bases and J dropped 1 base, with 8 bases sitting between them. The CDR3 region is CASSLSPGNTEAFF. For the CDR3, the DNA is TGTGCCAGCAGCTTATCTCCGGGGAACACTGAAGCTTTCTTT.

This rearrangement joins TRBV5-1 to TRBJ2-5; tentatively, D is TRBD2 (5 bases). The CDR3 contains 14 residues. Germline V gene lookup returns CDR1 SGHRS and CDR2 YFSETQ. V lost 0 bases and J 2 bases, leaving 8 bases between the germline ends. The DNA of the CDR3 is TGCGCCAGCAGCTTGGGAGCGGTACAAGAGACCCAGTACTTC. Translating gives CASSLGAVQETQYF.

The V and J genes are TRBV12-5 and TRBJ2-5; D is undetermined. This CDR3 contains 11 residues. Trimming pared 5 bases from V and 2 bases from J, leaving 3 bases between. Per the germline V gene, CDR1 is LGHNT and CDR2 is FRNRAP. The CDR3, as DNA: TGTGCTAGTGGTCAACAAGAGACCCAGTACTTC. This encodes CASGQQETQYF.

V gene TRBV30 combines with J gene TRBJ1-1; 10 positions agree with TRBD1. The CDR3 extends over 14 amino acids. The germline CDR1 and CDR2 sequences are GTSNPN and SVGIG (reference sequence). Trimming at V came to 6 bases and at J to 4 bases, leaving 8 bases not matched to a gene. CDR3 region: CACLTWTGGTEAFF. DNA of the CDR3: TGTGCCTGTCTTACTTGGACAGGGGGCACTGAAGCTTTCTTT. The whole variable domain, remainder taken from reference TRBV30 and TRBJ1-1, is SQTIHQWPATLVQPVGSPLSLECTVEGTSNPNLYWYRQAAGRGLQLLFYSVGIGQISSEVPQNLSASRPQDRQFILSSKKLLLSDSGFYLCACLTWTGGTEAFFGQGTRLTVV.

This sequence joins TRBV7-3 and TRBJ2-3, with 13 bases aligning to TRBD2. Germline values: CDR1 SGHTA, CDR2 FQGTGA. J was trimmed by 4 bases and V by 6 bases; bases with no gene match: 7. There are 16 residues in the CDR3. CDR3 residues: CASSRGLAGVPDTQYF. CDR3 DNA sequence: TGTGCCAGCAGTCGAGGACTAGCGGGAGTTCCAGATACGCAGTATTTT.

This chain joins TRBV2 and TRBJ2-1, with D possibly TRBD2 on 5 matching bases. The CDR3 length is 13 residues. With 5 bases removed from V and 5 bases from J, the gap between germline ends came to 10 bases. Germline CDR1 reads SNHLY; CDR2 reads FYNNEI. CDR3 bases: TGTGCCAGCAGTTATGGACTCAACAATGAGCAGTTCTTC. Its translation is CASSYGLNNEQFF.

This chain links TRBV28 with TRBJ1-4; D unresolved. Germline V lookup: CDR1 MDHEN, CDR2 SYDVKM. The CDR3 has 13 amino acids. V shed 5 bases and J shed 4 bases, with 8 bases lying between them. CDR3 amino acids: CASSPGDNEKLFF. The DNA for the CDR3 is TGTGCCAGCAGTCCCGGGGATAATGAAAAACTGTTTTTT.

The V and J genes are TRBV29-1 and TRBJ1-1; D unresolved. Trimming cost V 3 bases and J 7 bases, with 9 bases left between them. This CDR3 region has 11 residues. CDR1 is SQVTM, CDR2 ANQGSEA, per germline. CDR3 loop: CSVEGHLEAFF. The CDR3 DNA reads as TGCAGCGTTGAGGGCCACCTTGAAGCTTTCTTT. Together with reference TRBV29-1 and TRBJ1-1, the CDR3 gives the full variable domain: SAVISQKPSRDICQRGTSLTIQCQVDSQVTMMFWYRQQPGQSLTLIATANQGSEATYESGFVIDKFPISRPNLTFSTLTVSNMSPEDSSIYLCSVEGHLEAFFGQGTRLTVV.

This chain links TRBV13 with TRBJ2-7; the D gene is possibly TRBD1 (6 bases). Trimming pared 4 bases from V and 5 bases from J, leaving 21 bases between. In germline, CDR1 is PRHDT, CDR2 FYEKMQ (reference sequence). The CDR3 runs to 16 residues. CDR3 protein: CASSSQITGQIHEQYF. As DNA, the CDR3 is TGTGCCAGCAGCTCCCAGATAACAGGGCAGATCCACGAGCAGTACTTC. The variable domain in full, completed from reference TRBV13 and TRBJ2-7, reads AAGVIQSPRHLIKEKRETATLKCYPIPRHDTVYWYQQGPGQDPQFLISFYEKMQSDKGSIPDRFSAQQFSDYHSELNMSSLELGDSALYFCASSSQITGQIHEQYFGPGTRLTVT.

This clone was observed a few times. The V gene is TRBV6-2 or TRBV6-3, the J gene TRBJ2-1; D call uncertain. The CDR3 totals 14 residues. Trimming stripped 0 bases from V and 12 bases from J, with 15 bases between. CDR1 and CDR2 (germline): MNHEY, SVGEGT. The CDR3 nucleotides are TGTGCCAGCAGTTACTCTGACTCCCGGTTAGGGCAGTTCTTC. This encodes CASSYSDSRLGQFF.

This clone was observed once. V and J are TRBV6-5 and TRBJ1-2; TRBD1 matches 7 bases. The CDR3 has 15 amino acids. Germline values: CDR1 MNHEY, CDR2 SVGAGI. The V segment lost 3 bases and the J segment 6 bases; nucleotides outside the gene matches: 10. The CDR3 DNA reads TGTGCCAGCAGTTATTCCCCAGACACAGGGGATGGCTACACCTTC. It is translated as CASSYSPDTGDGYTF.

V usage is TRBV6-6 and J usage is TRBJ2-2, with a possible D match to TRBD1 (7 bases). V lost 0 bases and J 4 bases, leaving 12 bases between the germline ends. The CDR3 totals 16 residues. From germline, CDR1 is MNHNY and CDR2 SVGAGI (reference sequence). The CDR3 sequence: CASSYSPGGGTGELFF. DNA for the CDR3: TGTGCCAGCAGTTACTCTCCAGGGGGAGGCACCGGGGAGCTGTTTTTT.

In this sample, this clone turned up once. The CDR3 DNA is TGTGCCAGCAGCCCCCGCCCAGCAACTAATGAAAAACTGTTTTTT. It translates to CASSPRPATNEKLFF. The chain couples TRBV9 to TRBJ1-4; no clear D gene. Germline V gene data show CDR1 as SGDLS and CDR2 as YYNGEE. This CDR3 has 15 amino acids. V was shortened by 4 bases and J by 0 bases, with 10 bases between the two germline ends.

In its sample, this clone was seen once. The rearrangement joins TRBV29-1 to TRBJ2-1; TRBD2 matches 9 bases. Germline V gene lookup returns CDR1 SQVTM and CDR2 ANQGSEA. The CDR3 spans 14 residues. Unmatched junction bases numbered 5, after V lost 5 bases and J lost 3 bases. The CDR3, as DNA: TGCAGCGTTTGGAGCGGGAGGCTCTACAATGAGCAGTTCTTC. It translates to CSVWSGRLYNEQFF.

J is TRBJ2-7 and V is TRBV6-2 or TRBV6-3, with a tentative D call TRBD1 (5 bases). The CDR3 consists of 11 residues. Trimming removed 5 bases at V and 3 bases at J, with 5 bases between. Germline V gene sequence: CDR1 MNHEY, CDR2 SVGEGT. The CDR3 region has the DNA TGTGCCAGCAGTAGGGGCTACGAGCAGTACTTC. Translated: CASSRGYEQYF.

This clone was recorded a few times. The genes are TRBV6-5 and TRBJ1-6; no definite D call. The CDR3 is made up of 14 amino acids. CDR1 and CDR2 from the germline V gene are MNHEY and SVGAGI. Trimming shortened V by 2 bases and J by 13 bases, and 15 bases separated the two germline ends. The CDR3 region is CASSYDPQFSPLHF. The CDR3 nucleotides are TGTGCCAGCAGTTACGATCCCCAGTTTTCGCCCCTCCACTTT.

The rearrangement uses TRBV29-1 and TRBJ2-7; D gene uncertain. Per germline, CDR1 SQVTM and CDR2 ANQGSEA. There are 11 residues in the CDR3. Deletions cut 6 bases from V and 6 bases from J, with 12 bases between. The CDR3 protein is CSVSERGEQYF. For the CDR3, the DNA is TGCAGCGTCTCAGAACGCGGCGAGCAGTACTTC.